The clone carrying this T cell receptor (beta chain) was seen only a few times. Antigen specificity is unknown. These data come from a study of CD8+ T cells in alopecia areata. Study-wide context: Tofacitinib treatment spanned 6 to 18 months, with 6 months off drug afterward.

RNA, once extracted, was reverse transcribed into cDNA for use as the sequencing template. Repertoires were generated with immunoSEQ multiplex PCR, while TCRdb's copy carries only in-frame clones and drops some. The sample has 200,000 to 250,000 clones; under 40% are singletons. General study findings and limits: Persistence during tofacitinib was seen for many expanded lesional clones in scalp and blood. Tofacitinib delivered significant drops in scalp clonality and in expanded CD8+ clones among the top 100. Higher clonality than in normal scalp was seen in lesional scalp, especially alopecia totalis/universalis.

The CDR3 covers 15 residues. From germline, CDR1 is SQVTM and CDR2 ANQGSEA. Trimming cost V 7 bases and J 7 bases; bases outside gene matches: 13. Treatment of the sample: oral pan-JAK inhibitor, 5-10 mg twice daily. The sequencing used CD4+ T cells sorted from blood, collected between weeks 30 and 35, from a patient treated with tofacitinib. The chain joins TRBV29-1 to TRBJ2-1; 10 positions match TRBD1. The source is a human donor with alopecia areata. CDR3 in DNA: TGCAGCGCGGGACGGGGGACAGGGGTGTTGAATGAGCAGTTCTTC. This encodes CSAGRGTGVLNEQFF.